This is a list of T cell receptor beta chains from one sample in a study of T cell responses to AZD1222 COVID-19 vaccine. Produced via immunoSEQ multiplex PCR; TCRdb's table is partial and in-frame only. The sample lists approximately 220,000 clones; about 92% were seen once. The sequencing here drew on peripheral blood, taken on day 0 of MenACWY control vaccination. Every receptor here comes from an adult in good health. CDR3s include the opening cysteine and the closing phenylalanine or tryptophan. D genes are given only for firm matches. Where a row states a size, it is once, few, many or the class of an expanded clone; other rows omit it.

V	size	J	D	CDR3	DNA
TRBV6-6	.	TRBJ1-1	.	CASKSLAVVGAFF	TGTGCCAGCAAATCACTGGCGGTGGTAGGAGCTTTCTTT
TRBV3-1/TRBV3-2	few	TRBJ2-5	.	CASSQDWLKTQYF	TGTGCCAGCAGCCAAGATTGGTTAAAGACCCAGTACTTC
TRBV11-2	.	TRBJ1-2	.	CASSLGTRAYGYTF	TGTGCCAGCAGCTTAGGGACCAGGGCCTATGGCTACACCTTC
TRBV10-3	.	TRBJ1-2	.	CAISGQNYGYTF	TGTGCCATCAGCGGACAGAACTATGGCTACACCTTC
TRBV10-1	.	TRBJ2-3	.	CASSEDSTDTQYF	TGCGCCAGCAGTGAGGACAGCACAGATACGCAGTATTTT
TRBV19	once	TRBJ1-2	.	CASSIVEGGYTF	TGTGCCAGTAGTATAGTGGAGGGCGGCTACACCTTC
TRBV6-2/TRBV6-3	.	TRBJ2-3	TRBD1	CASSYRGRGMGTQYF	TGTGCCAGCAGTTACCGGGGCAGGGGGATGGGTACGCAGTATTTT
TRBV9	.	TRBJ2-2	.	CASSVGAANTGELFF	TGTGCCAGCAGCGTTGGGGCGGCGAACACCGGGGAGCTGTTTTTT
TRBV2	.	TRBJ1-2	TRBD1	CASSGTGGYGYTF	TGTGCCAGCAGTGGGACAGGGGGTTATGGCTACACCTTC
TRBV9	.	TRBJ1-2	.	CASSGRTDVYGYTF	TGTGCCAGCAGCGGGCGGACAGACGTCTATGGCTACACCTTC
TRBV30	.	TRBJ1-5	.	CAWSVDSNQPQHF	TGTGCCTGGAGCGTCGACAGCAATCAGCCCCAGCATTTT
TRBV5-1	.	TRBJ2-3	.	CASSSGHLFTQYF	TGCGCCAGCAGCTCGGGACACCTGTTTACGCAGTATTTT
TRBV7-8	.	TRBJ1-5	TRBD1	CASSLGQGPNQPQHF	TGTGCCAGCAGCCTGGGACAGGGCCCGAATCAGCCCCAGCATTTT
TRBV6-2/TRBV6-3	.	TRBJ1-5	TRBD1	CASSRDRVLSQINNQPQHF	TGTGCCAGCAGCCGGGACAGGGTCTTGTCTCAAATAAACAATCAGCCCCAGCATTTT
TRBV4-3	.	TRBJ2-7	TRBD2	CASSQRLADYEQYF	TGCGCCAGCAGCCAAAGACTAGCGGACTACGAGCAGTACTTC
TRBV4-3	.	TRBJ1-1	.	CASSQILGENTEAFF	TGCGCCAGCAGCCAGATTTTGGGGGAGAACACTGAAGCTTTCTTT
TRBV29-1	few	TRBJ1-4	TRBD1	CSAGQGADEKLFF	TGCAGCGCTGGACAGGGGGCTGATGAAAAACTGTTTTTT
TRBV3-1/TRBV3-2	.	TRBJ1-1	.	CASSSAARMNTEAFF	TGTGCCAGCAGCTCCGCAGCCAGGATGAACACTGAAGCTTTCTTT
TRBV6-6	.	TRBJ1-2	.	CASSYPEPGYTF	TGTGCCAGCAGTTACCCAGAACCTGGCTACACCTTC
TRBV5-1	.	TRBJ1-3	.	CASSLGRTRNGNTIYF	TGCGCCAGCAGCTTGGGGCGGACTAGGAATGGAAACACCATATATTTT
TRBV5-1	.	TRBJ1-6	TRBD1	CASSSRDRVYNSPLHF	TGCGCCAGCAGCTCCCGGGACAGAGTCTATAATTCACCCCTCCACTTT
TRBV4-1	.	TRBJ2-5	.	CASSQDRTQYF	TGCGCCAGCAGCCAAGACCGGACCCAGTACTTC
TRBV6-6	.	TRBJ1-2	.	CASSHTGGGHGYTF	TGTGCCAGCAGCCACACGGGGGGAGGTCATGGCTACACCTTC
TRBV11-2	.	TRBJ2-6	.	CASSLVPRRSGANVLTF	TGTGCCAGCAGCTTAGTGCCCAGGCGCTCTGGGGCCAACGTCCTGACTTTC
TRBV18	.	TRBJ2-7	TRBD2	CASSPMGGNEQYF	TGTGCCAGCTCACCGATGGGAGGGAACGAGCAGTACTTC
TRBV28	.	TRBJ1-5	.	CASSSRDRNQPQHF	TGTGCCAGCAGTAGCCGCGACCGCAATCAGCCCCAGCATTTT